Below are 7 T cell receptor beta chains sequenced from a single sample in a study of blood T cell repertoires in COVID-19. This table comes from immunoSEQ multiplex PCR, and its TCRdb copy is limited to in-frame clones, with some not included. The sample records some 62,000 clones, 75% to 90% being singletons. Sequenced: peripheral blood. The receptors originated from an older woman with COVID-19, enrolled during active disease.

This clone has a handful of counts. The CDR3 region is CASSVGTLFSGNTIYF. The CDR3 DNA reads as TGTGCCAGCAGTGTTGGGACTCTTTTCTCTGGAAACACCATATATTTT. V usage is TRBV6-1 and J usage is TRBJ1-3, with D possibly matching TRBD1 (5 bases). The CDR3 extends over 16 amino acids. The germline V gene has CDR1 MNHNS and CDR2 SASEGT. Trimming pared 4 bases from V and 0 bases from J, leaving 13 bases between.

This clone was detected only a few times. The CDR3 DNA is TGCGCCAGCAGCCTCCAGGGTACTAATGAAAAACTGTTTTTT. Its translation: CASSLQGTNEKLFF. This chain uses TRBV4-3 with TRBJ1-4; perhaps TRBD1 as D (5 bases). Trimming left V 4 bases short and J 2 bases short, with 8 bases between. Germline V gene sequence: CDR1 LGHNA, CDR2 YSLEER. The CDR3 contains 14 residues.

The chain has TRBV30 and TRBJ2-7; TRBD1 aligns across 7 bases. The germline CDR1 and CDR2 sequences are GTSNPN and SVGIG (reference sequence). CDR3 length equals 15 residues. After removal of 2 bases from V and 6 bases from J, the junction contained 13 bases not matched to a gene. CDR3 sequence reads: CAWSKNTGASGEQYF. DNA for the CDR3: TGTGCCTGGAGTAAAAATACAGGGGCCTCTGGCGAGCAGTACTTC.

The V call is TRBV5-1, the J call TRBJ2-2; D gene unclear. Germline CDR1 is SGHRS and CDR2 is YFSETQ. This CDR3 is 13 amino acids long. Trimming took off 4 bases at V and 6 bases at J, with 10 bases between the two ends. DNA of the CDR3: TGCGCCAGCAGCGTCCACTATTCCGGGGAGCTGTTTTTT. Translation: CASSVHYSGELFF.

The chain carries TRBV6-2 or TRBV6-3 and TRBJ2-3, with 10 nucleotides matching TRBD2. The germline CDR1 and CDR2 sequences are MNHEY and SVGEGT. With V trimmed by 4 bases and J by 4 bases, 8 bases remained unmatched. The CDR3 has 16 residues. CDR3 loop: CASSFGLADGADTQYF. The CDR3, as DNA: TGTGCCAGCAGTTTCGGACTAGCGGATGGTGCAGATACGCAGTATTTT.

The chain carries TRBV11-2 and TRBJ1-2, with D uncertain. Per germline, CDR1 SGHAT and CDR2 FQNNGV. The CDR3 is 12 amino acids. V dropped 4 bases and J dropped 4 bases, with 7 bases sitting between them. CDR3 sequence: CASSSERYGYTF. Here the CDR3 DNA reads TGTGCCAGCAGCTCAGAGCGCTATGGCTACACCTTC.

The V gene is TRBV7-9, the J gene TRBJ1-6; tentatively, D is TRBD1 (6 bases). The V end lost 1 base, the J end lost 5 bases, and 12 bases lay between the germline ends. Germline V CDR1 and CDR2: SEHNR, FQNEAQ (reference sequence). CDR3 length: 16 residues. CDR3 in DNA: TGTGCCAGCAGCTTAGGAAGGACAGCCAATAATTCACCCCTCCACTTT. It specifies CASSLGRTANNSPLHF.